Listed below are T cell receptor beta chains from one sample, sequenced in a study of PD-L1 blockade in urothelial cancer. Generated by immunoSEQ multiplex PCR, the TCRdb table keeps only in-frame clones and is missing some. The table records 70,000 to 75,000 clones, roughly 84% of them present only once. The sample here was PBMCs, taken around atezolizumab (anti-PD-L1) treatment. All receptors derive from a woman aged 65 to 85 with urothelial cancer. The CDR3 runs from the conserved cysteine through the conserved F or W. The order of the fields is V gene, J gene, CDR3 length, CDR3 protein.

v_gene: TRBV5-1; j_gene: TRBJ1-2; len: 13; CDR3aa: CASSFPGSYGYTF
v_gene: TRBV6-5; j_gene: TRBJ2-7; len: 15; CDR3aa: CASSSGGPAGGEQYF
v_gene: TRBV7-9; j_gene: TRBJ2-1; len: 16; CDR3aa: CASSSFGGGKGNEQFF
v_gene: TRBV18; j_gene: TRBJ1-2; len: 14; CDR3aa: CASSPPHRTYGYTF
v_gene: TRBV7-2; j_gene: TRBJ2-7; len: 15; CDR3aa: CASSLFGTGSYEQYF
v_gene: TRBV11-2; j_gene: TRBJ2-1; len: 19; CDR3aa: CASSSPTRLAGGTYNEQFF
v_gene: TRBV9; j_gene: TRBJ1-1; len: 15; CDR3aa: CASSVVGHLNTEAFF
v_gene: TRBV7-9; j_gene: TRBJ1-1; len: 14; CDR3aa: CASSHTGAGTEAFF
v_gene: TRBV21-1; j_gene: TRBJ1-3; len: 15; CDR3aa: CASRQAGSSGNTIYF
v_gene: TRBV5-1; j_gene: TRBJ2-3; len: 15; CDR3aa: CASSHGQGSTDTQYF
v_gene: TRBV10-1; j_gene: TRBJ2-4; len: 13; CDR3aa: CASSAGGSNIQYF
v_gene: TRBV5-1; j_gene: TRBJ2-6; len: 17; CDR3aa: CASSLVVAGSGANVLTF
v_gene: TRBV7-9; j_gene: TRBJ1-3; len: 17; CDR3aa: CASSLGAAPRSGNTIYF
v_gene: TRBV5-1; j_gene: TRBJ2-1; len: 16; CDR3aa: CASSDPGQGANNEQFF
v_gene: TRBV7-8; j_gene: TRBJ1-5; len: 16; CDR3aa: CASSYDRGVSNQPQHF
v_gene: TRBV7-6; j_gene: TRBJ2-2; len: 15; CDR3aa: CASSLVGGGTGELFF
v_gene: TRBV28; j_gene: TRBJ1-1; len: 14; CDR3aa: CASGSRGLNTEAFF
v_gene: TRBV10-3; j_gene: TRBJ2-5; len: 14; CDR3aa: CAISDYRGQETQYF
v_gene: TRBV5-1; j_gene: TRBJ1-4; len: 16; CDR3aa: CASSPRRGMSNEKLFF
v_gene: TRBV2; j_gene: TRBJ1-2; len: 13; CDR3aa: CASSAGQVWGYTF
v_gene: TRBV5-6; j_gene: TRBJ1-6; len: 14; CDR3aa: CASSFQGPSRPLHF
v_gene: TRBV2; j_gene: TRBJ2-5; len: 16; CDR3aa: CASRRYYTGEQETQYF
v_gene: TRBV7-9; j_gene: TRBJ2-3; len: 14; CDR3aa: CASSLVAGGDTQYF
v_gene: TRBV15; j_gene: TRBJ1-5; len: 15; CDR3aa: CATSRDRVPNQPQHF
v_gene: TRBV14; j_gene: TRBJ2-1; len: 16; CDR3aa: CASSQAGLALRNEQFF
v_gene: TRBV5-1; j_gene: TRBJ1-1; len: 15; CDR3aa: CASSLGRVEGTEAFF
v_gene: TRBV5-4; j_gene: TRBJ2-3; len: 20; CDR3aa: CASSFRGGLAGGVPTDTQYF
v_gene: TRBV2; j_gene: TRBJ2-7; len: 14; CDR3aa: CASKEGTGGYEQYF
v_gene: TRBV5-5; j_gene: TRBJ2-2; len: 18; CDR3aa: CASSSGTTPVANTGELFF
v_gene: TRBV5-1; j_gene: TRBJ1-2; len: 13; CDR3aa: CASSPTDSNGYTF
v_gene: TRBV14; j_gene: TRBJ2-2; len: 14; CDR3aa: CASSQDWATGELFF
v_gene: TRBV9; j_gene: TRBJ2-7; len: 14; CDR3aa: CASPQRGLGNEQYF
v_gene: TRBV10-2; j_gene: TRBJ2-7; len: 14; CDR3aa: CASRGRDFSYEQYF
v_gene: TRBV15; j_gene: TRBJ1-2; len: 14; CDR3aa: CATSRPDYNYGYTF
v_gene: TRBV9; j_gene: TRBJ2-5; len: 15; CDR3aa: CASSVSSGMGETQYF